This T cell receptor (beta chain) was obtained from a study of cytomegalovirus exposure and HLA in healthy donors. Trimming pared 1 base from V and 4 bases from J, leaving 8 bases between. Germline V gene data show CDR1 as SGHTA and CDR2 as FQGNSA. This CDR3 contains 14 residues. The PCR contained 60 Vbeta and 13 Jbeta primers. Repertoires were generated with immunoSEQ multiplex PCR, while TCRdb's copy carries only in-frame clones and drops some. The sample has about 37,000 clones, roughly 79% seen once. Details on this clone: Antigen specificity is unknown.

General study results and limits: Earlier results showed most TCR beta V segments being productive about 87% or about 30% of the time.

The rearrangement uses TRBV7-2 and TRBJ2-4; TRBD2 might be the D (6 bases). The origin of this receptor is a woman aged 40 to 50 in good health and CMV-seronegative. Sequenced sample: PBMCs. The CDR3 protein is CASSLVAAKNIQYF. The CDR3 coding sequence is TGTGCCAGCAGCTTAGTAGCGGCTAAAAACATTCAGTACTTC.